This TCR beta chain was documented in a study of blood T cell repertoires in COVID-19. How the authors handled the data: The authors estimated nucleated cell counts from reference gene primer amplification. The table came from immunoSEQ multiplex PCR; TCRdb's copy has only in-frame clones and leaves some out. That table is the source of V, J and clone size, and D and trimming were worked out from the DNA. In the table there are 85,000 to 110,000 clones, about 85% of which are singletons. The germline V gene encodes CDR1 LGHDT and CDR2 YNNKEL (reference sequence). V lost 5 bases, J lost 10 bases, and 13 bases stayed unmatched. This CDR3 is built from 15 residues.

This receptor was identified in a man aged 50-59 years in a cohort sampled during active COVID-19. The sample was peripheral blood. V is TRBV3-1 (or the pseudogene TRBV3-2) and J is TRBJ2-1, with 8 bases aligning to TRBD2. CDR3 DNA sequence: TGTGCCAGCAGCTTGAGCAGCGGGGGCGGGGAGGAGCAGTTCTTC. Encoded protein: CASSLSSGGGEEQFF.